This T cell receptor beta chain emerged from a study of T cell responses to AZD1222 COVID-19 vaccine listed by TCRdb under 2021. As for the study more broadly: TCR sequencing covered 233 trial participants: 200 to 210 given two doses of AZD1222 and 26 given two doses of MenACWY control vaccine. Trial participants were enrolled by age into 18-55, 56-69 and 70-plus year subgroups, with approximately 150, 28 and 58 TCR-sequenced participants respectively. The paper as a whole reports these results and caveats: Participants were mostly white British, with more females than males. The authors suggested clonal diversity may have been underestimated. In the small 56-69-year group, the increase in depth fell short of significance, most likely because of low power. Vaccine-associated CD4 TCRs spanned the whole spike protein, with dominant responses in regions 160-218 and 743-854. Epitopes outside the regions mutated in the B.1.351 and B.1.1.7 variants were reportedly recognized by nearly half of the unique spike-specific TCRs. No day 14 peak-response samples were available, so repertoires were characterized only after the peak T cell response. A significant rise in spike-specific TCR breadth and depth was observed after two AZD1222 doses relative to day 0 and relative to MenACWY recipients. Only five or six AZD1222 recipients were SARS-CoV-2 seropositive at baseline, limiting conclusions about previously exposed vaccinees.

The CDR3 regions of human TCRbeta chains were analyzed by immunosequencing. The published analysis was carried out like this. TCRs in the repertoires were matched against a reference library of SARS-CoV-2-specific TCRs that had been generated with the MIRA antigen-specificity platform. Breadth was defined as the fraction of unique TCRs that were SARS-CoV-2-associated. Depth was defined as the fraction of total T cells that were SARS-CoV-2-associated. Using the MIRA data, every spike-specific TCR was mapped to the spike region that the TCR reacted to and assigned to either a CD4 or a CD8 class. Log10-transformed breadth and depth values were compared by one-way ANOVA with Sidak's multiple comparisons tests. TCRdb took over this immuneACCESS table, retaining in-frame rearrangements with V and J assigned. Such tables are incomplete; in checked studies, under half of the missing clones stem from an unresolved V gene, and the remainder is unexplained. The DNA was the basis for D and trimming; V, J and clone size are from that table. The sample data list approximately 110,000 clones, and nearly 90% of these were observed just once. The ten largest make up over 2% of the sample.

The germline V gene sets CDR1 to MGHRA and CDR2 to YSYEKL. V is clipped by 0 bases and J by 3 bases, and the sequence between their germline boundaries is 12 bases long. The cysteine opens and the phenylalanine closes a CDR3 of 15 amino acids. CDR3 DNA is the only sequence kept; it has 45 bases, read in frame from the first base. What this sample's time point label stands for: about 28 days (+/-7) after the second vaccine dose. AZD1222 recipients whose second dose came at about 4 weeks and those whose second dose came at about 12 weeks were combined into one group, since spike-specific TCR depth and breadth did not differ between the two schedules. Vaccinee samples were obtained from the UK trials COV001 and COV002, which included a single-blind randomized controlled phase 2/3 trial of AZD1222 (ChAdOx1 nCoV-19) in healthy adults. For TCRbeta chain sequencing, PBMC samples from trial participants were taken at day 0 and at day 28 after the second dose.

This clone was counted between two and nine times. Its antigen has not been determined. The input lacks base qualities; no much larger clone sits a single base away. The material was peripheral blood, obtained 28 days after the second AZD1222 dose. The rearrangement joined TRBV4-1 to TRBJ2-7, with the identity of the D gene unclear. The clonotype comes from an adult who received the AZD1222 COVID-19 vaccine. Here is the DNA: TGCGCCAGCAGCCAAGAATTGAACCACCACTACGAGCAGTACTTC. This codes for CASSQELNHHYEQYF.